This record concerns one TCR beta chain sequence. The germline V gene encodes CDR1 SGHDN and CDR2 FVKESK. The CDR3 totals 14 residues. The ends were cut back, 6 bases at V and 6 bases at J, with 18 bases in the middle. TCRdb keeps only in-frame clones here, not all; method: immunoSEQ multiplex PCR. There are tens of thousands of clones in the sample; approximately 80% occur only once, and about 0.79% lies in the top ten. This sample was taken from a study of T cell clones after liver transplantation. Whole-study context: A pre-transplant mixed lymphocyte reaction with TCRbeta sequencing defined graft-donor-reactive clones followed in post-transplant blood.

The sequence was collected from a human patient who received a liver transplant. Some T cells here may be from the graft donor. Material: CD4+ T cells from blood, obtained 12 months after liver transplant. V usage is TRBV14 and J usage is TRBJ2-7; D call uncertain. The DNA for the CDR3 is TGTGCCAGCAGGTCTACAGTGAGGTGGAGCGAGCAGTACTTC. Translation: CASRSTVRWSEQYF.